The clone carrying this TCR beta chain showed up just once. The sample is drawn from a study of blood T cell repertoires in COVID-19. This CDR3 has 13 residues. CDR1 and CDR2 from the germline V gene are LNHDA and SQIVND (reference sequence). The junction had 4 bases not matched to a gene; V was cut back by 5 bases and J by 6 bases. Assay used: immunoSEQ multiplex PCR; TCRdb lists only in-frame clones, some missing. This sample has 95,000 to 150,000 clones, with 70% to 85% found just once. This chain uses TRBV19 with TRBJ1-5; 7 nucleotides match TRBD1. This TCR was sampled from a woman in her 70s with acute or convalescent COVID-19. Material: peripheral blood. CDR3 protein: CASSEGAGQPQHF. In nucleotides, the CDR3 is TGTGCCAGTAGTGAGGGGGCGGGTCAGCCCCAGCATTTT.